This T cell receptor (beta chain) came from a study of blood T cell repertoires in COVID-19. The overall study: Researchers got acute and convalescent COVID-19 samples from the United States, Italy and Spain. T cells, B-cell-depleted T cells, or PBMCs supplied cDNA or gDNA.

In the source study's methods: Amplified reference gene primers provided the basis for estimating nucleated cell counts. The table came from immunoSEQ multiplex PCR; TCRdb's copy has only in-frame clones and leaves some out. D and trimming come from the DNA, and the V and J calls and clone size come from that table. The repertoire has about 190,000 clones, under 85% of them found once; the top ten carry about 6%. V was clipped by 5 bases and J by 6 bases, with 14 bases between them. Germline loops: CDR1 LNHDA, CDR2 SQIVND (reference sequence). This CDR3 is built from 13 residues. This chain connects TRBV19 to TRBJ2-7; D gene unclear. Sequenced: peripheral blood. The clonotype was recovered from a woman between 35 and 50 years old with acute or convalescent COVID-19. CDR3 bases: TGTGCCAGTAGTCCGGGTTGGCGCGGCGAGCAGTACTTC. It codes for CASSPGWRGEQYF.